The next 12 T cell receptor beta chains were all read from a single sample in a study of CD8 T cells in Susac syndrome. RNA amounts of about 0.5 to 1 ug underwent reverse transcription with random hexamers. TCRdb re-called the immunoSEQ multiplex PCR reads through MiXCR, storing one row per CDR3 protein. This sample carries 75,000 to 95,000 distinct CDR3 sequences, under 95% of them seen once, and the ten largest clones take 0.45%. The material sequenced was CD8+ T cells from PBMCs. Receptors were obtained from a human donor with Susac syndrome.

The chain employs TRBV7-9 and TRBJ2-1, with TRBD2 matching 11 bases. V shed 5 bases and J 10 bases; nucleotides not matched to a gene: 7. From germline, CDR1 is SEHNR and CDR2 FQNEAQ (reference sequence). The CDR3 extends over 14 amino acids. CDR3 residues: CASSEPRTSGEQFF. The CDR3 DNA follows: TGTGCCAGCAGCGAGCCTAGGACTAGCGGGGAGCAGTTCTTC. The variable domain in full, completed from reference TRBV7-9 and TRBJ2-1, reads DTGVSQNPRHKITKRGQNVTFRCDPISEHNRLYWYRQTLGQGPEFLTYFQNEAQLEKSRLLSDRFSAERPKGSFSTLEIQRTEQGDSAMYLCASSEPRTSGEQFFGPGTRLTVL.

The CDR3 protein is CASRLLGRETQYF. In DNA, the CDR3 is TGTGCCAGCAGGCTTCTGGGGCGGGAGACCCAGTACTTC. The chain uses TRBV6-5 and TRBJ2-5; D perhaps matches TRBD1 (5 bases). Germline V lookup: CDR1 MNHEY, CDR2 SVGAGI. Trimming took off 6 bases at V and 5 bases at J, with 13 bases between the two ends. The CDR3 is 13 residues long.

The chain is built from TRBV20-1 and TRBJ2-7; D might be TRBD1 (6 bases). Per the germline V gene, CDR1 is DFQATT and CDR2 is SNEGSKA (reference sequence). The CDR3 is 15 amino acids. Trimming cost V 0 bases and J 6 bases, with 18 bases left between them. CDR3 DNA: TGCAGTGCTAGAGACCTTAACAGGGTCGGAGGCGAGCAGTACTTC. Amino acids: CSARDLNRVGGEQYF.

This rearrangement joins TRBV2 to TRBJ2-7; possibly TRBD2 for D (6 bases). V was cut by 8 bases and J by 3 bases, with 17 bases left in between. CDR3 length equals 14 residues. CDR1 is SNHLY and CDR2 is FYNNEI in the germline V gene. The CDR3 region has the DNA TGTGCCAGCCGACCCGGGAGAGACTACTACGAGCAGTACTTC. Its translation is CASRPGRDYYEQYF.

This rearrangement joins TRBV7-6 to TRBJ2-1, with D uncertain. V lost 4 bases and J 0 bases, leaving 13 bases between the germline ends. Germline loops: CDR1 SGHVS, CDR2 FNYEAQ. The CDR3 consists of 16 residues. In nucleotides, the CDR3 is TGTGCCAGCAGCTCCCGTGGAAGAAGCTCCTACAATGAGCAGTTCTTC. This encodes CASSSRGRSSYNEQFF.

This chain joins TRBV7-2 and TRBJ2-1; D remains ambiguous. CDR1 and CDR2 from the germline V gene are SGHTA and FQGNSA. Trimming shortened V by 1 base and J by 4 bases, and 11 bases separated the two germline ends. The CDR3 is made up of 15 amino acids. The CDR3 protein is CASSLGVWGYNEQFF. DNA for the CDR3: TGTGCCAGCAGCTTAGGGGTGTGGGGATACAATGAGCAGTTCTTC. The full variable domain, its missing parts supplied by reference TRBV7-2 and TRBJ2-1, is GAGVSQSPSNKVTEKGKDVELRCDPISGHTALYWYRQSLGQGLEFLIYFQGNSAPDKSGLPSDRFSAERTGGSVSTLTIQRTQQEDSAVYLCASSLGVWGYNEQFFGPGTRLTVL.

This clonotype was observed a single time. The chain links TRBV30 to TRBJ2-1; TRBD2 aligns across 13 bases. CDR1 is GTSNPN and CDR2 is SVGIG in the germline V gene (reference sequence). The CDR3 is made up of 18 amino acids. Trimming at V came to 1 base and at J to 7 bases, leaving 13 bases not matched to a gene. CDR3 nucleotide sequence: TGTGCCTGGAGTGCCCGACCCAGGACTAGCGGGAGACCGAATGAGCAGTTCTTC. This gives the protein CAWSARPRTSGRPNEQFF.

CDR3 sequence reads: CASSLPIKSIGRETTEQFF. Written as DNA, the CDR3 is TGTGCCAGCAGCTTACCAATTAAGTCCATAGGACGAGAAACAACTGAGCAGTTCTTC. The V call is TRBV7-9, the J call TRBJ2-1; unclear D gene. This CDR3 is built from 19 residues. V lost 2 bases and J 9 bases, leaving 29 bases between the germline ends. Germline loops: CDR1 SEHNR, CDR2 FQNEAQ (reference sequence).

The J gene is TRBJ2-7, the V gene TRBV7-9; the D gene is possibly TRBD2 (5 bases). V gave up 5 bases and J gave up 6 bases, with 17 bases separating them. Germline lookup yields CDR1 SEHNR and CDR2 FQNEAQ (reference sequence). This CDR3 is 14 amino acids long. CDR3 sequence reads: CASSQIPAAGEQYF. The CDR3 DNA is TGTGCCAGCAGCCAGATCCCTGCTGCGGGCGAGCAGTACTTC.

This clonotype was seen a few times. V and J are TRBV5-1 and TRBJ1-3; D is uncertain. The CDR3 is made up of 14 amino acids. In germline, CDR1 is SGHRS, CDR2 YFSETQ. Deletions cut 0 bases from V and 0 bases from J, with 4 bases between. CDR3 sequence (DNA): TGCGCCAGCAGCTTGGGTTCCTCTGGAAACACCATATATTTT. It specifies CASSLGSSGNTIYF.

This chain links TRBV9 with TRBJ1-1; tentatively, D is TRBD1 (5 bases). There are 14 residues in the CDR3. CDR1 is SGDLS and CDR2 is YYNGEE in the germline V gene. V dropped 5 bases and J dropped 5 bases, with 16 bases sitting between them. Here the CDR3 DNA reads TGTGCCAGCAGACGCCCGGGGCGGGATACTGAAGCTTTCTTT. Residues: CASRRPGRDTEAFF.

The chain combines TRBV29-1 with TRBJ2-3; the D call may be TRBD1 or TRBD2 (5 bases each). With 6 bases removed from V and 4 bases from J, the gap between germline ends came to 14 bases. The germline CDR1 and CDR2 sequences are SQVTM and ANQGSEA. This CDR3 comprises 13 residues. This CDR3 is CSVPASRADTQYF. CDR3 nucleotide sequence: TGCAGCGTCCCCGCTAGCAGGGCAGATACGCAGTATTTT.